These 7 T cell receptor beta chains share one sample of origin, sequenced in a study of identical twins. TCRdb re-called the 5' RACE reads with MiXCR, one entry per CDR3 protein. The profile shows about 690,000 distinct CDR3 sequences, 5.5% to 6.5% of them singletons. The sequencing sample was made of naive T cells sorted from blood. All receptors come from a young man in good health.

This chain uses TRBV2 with TRBJ2-7; D gene unclear. V dropped 1 base and J dropped 1 base, with 2 bases sitting between them. The germline CDR1 and CDR2 sequences are SNHLY and FYNNEI. The CDR3 is made up of 12 amino acids. The CDR3, as DNA: TGTGCCAGCAGTGAAGTGTCCTACGAGCAGTACGTC. Translating gives CASSEVSYEQYV.

This clonotype has a count of ten or more. The chain joins TRBV7-3 to TRBJ2-7; 8 nucleotides match TRBD1. Germline V lookup: CDR1 SGHTA, CDR2 FQGTGA. The length of the CDR3 is 15 residues. The junction had 11 bases not matched to a gene; V was cut back by 5 bases and J by 5 bases. This CDR3 reads CASSADRALNDEQYF. The CDR3 bases are TGTGCCAGCAGCGCGGACAGGGCATTAAACGACGAGCAGTACTTC.

The table lists this clonotype with many counts. The chain links TRBV20-1 to TRBJ2-1; TRBD2 might be the D (5 bases). Trimming took off 5 bases at V and 5 bases at J, with 13 bases between the two ends. Germline CDR1 and CDR2: DFQATT and SNEGSKA (reference sequence). The CDR3 is 13 amino acids. The CDR3 loop is CSALPGTHNEQFF. The CDR3 DNA reads TGCAGTGCTTTACCGGGAACCCACAATGAGCAGTTCTTC.

Many counts were recorded for this clonotype. The genes are TRBV12-3 or TRBV12-4 and TRBJ1-3; possibly TRBD1 for D (5 bases). Trimming stripped 8 bases from V and 4 bases from J, with 9 bases between. The CDR3 has 12 amino acids. The CDR3 coding sequence is TGTGCCAGCGTGCCAGGGGGAAACACCATATATTTT. It encodes CASVPGGNTIYF.

There are many counts of this clonotype. This sequence joins TRBV12-3 or TRBV12-4 and TRBJ1-5; the D gene is possibly TRBD1 (6 bases). This CDR3 comprises 14 residues. Trimming shortened V by 5 bases and J by 4 bases, and 12 bases separated the two germline ends. CDR3 sequence: CASSLHRANQPQHF. CDR3 in DNA: TGTGCCAGCAGTCTACACAGGGCGAATCAGCCCCAGCATTTT.

In its sample, this clonotype was seen many times. In DNA, the CDR3 is TGCAGCGTTGCAGGGGCCAGCTCCTACGAGCAGTACTTC. Its protein is CSVAGASSYEQYF. The rearrangement joins TRBV29-1 to TRBJ2-7; TRBD1 might be the D (6 bases). Germline loops: CDR1 SQVTM, CDR2 ANQGSEA. Trimming took 4 bases from V and 0 from J, leaving 10 bases between them. This CDR3 is 13 amino acids long.

The chain links TRBV20-1 to TRBJ1-6, with 7 bases fitting TRBD1. Germline V gives CDR1 DFQATT, CDR2 SNEGSKA (reference sequence). The CDR3 covers 13 residues. Unmatched junction bases numbered 10, after V lost 6 bases and J lost 11 bases. This CDR3 reads CSALGQTSTPLHF. For the CDR3, the DNA is TGCAGTGCCTTGGGACAGACTTCTACACCCCTCCACTTT.